This passage covers 32 T cell receptor beta chains from one sample sequenced in a study of early T cells in non-severe SARS-CoV-2 infection. TCRdb re-called the 5' RACE reads with MiXCR, one entry per CDR3 protein. The top ten hold roughly 3.4% of the sample, which has tens of thousands of distinct CDR3 sequences, around 11% seen once. The sample taken for sequencing was whole blood. These receptors came from an adult who was a healthcare worker with PCR-confirmed SARS-CoV-2 infection or an uninfected control (not recorded which).

This clonotype was observed a few times. The chain links TRBV6-2 or TRBV6-3 to TRBJ2-1; TRBD2 matches 8 bases. V was pared by 2 bases and J by 9 bases, with 6 bases of the junction left unmatched. CDR3 size: 14 residues. Germline V gives CDR1 MNHEY, CDR2 SVGEGT. CDR3 nucleotide sequence: TGTGCCAGCAGTTACGGGACTAGGATTGGTGAGCAGTTCTTC. Protein: CASSYGTRIGEQFF.

This clonotype was counted between two and nine times. V usage is TRBV7-9 and J usage is TRBJ2-3, with TRBD2 identical over 11 bases. The CDR3 consists of 17 residues. The germline V gene has CDR1 SEHNR and CDR2 FQNEAQ (reference sequence). J gave up 0 bases and V 5 bases, and 7 bases lay outside the gene matches. The CDR3 sequence: CASSPPRTSGSTDTQYF. The CDR3 DNA sequence: TGTGCCAGCAGCCCCCCCCGGACTAGCGGGAGCACAGATACGCAGTATTTT.

This clonotype has a count of ten or more. This chain connects TRBV19 to TRBJ2-1; 8 positions agree with TRBD1. The J segment lost 7 bases and the V segment lost 7 bases, leaving 9 bases of the junction unmatched. The germline V gene has CDR1 LNHDA and CDR2 SQIVND (reference sequence). The CDR3 totals 14 residues. CDR3 region: CASKPGQEWNEQFF. The CDR3 region has the DNA TGTGCCAGTAAGCCGGGACAGGAGTGGAATGAGCAGTTCTTC.

For the CDR3, the DNA is TGTGCCAGCAGTTTCAGGGACAGGGGCGCTGAAGCTTTCTTT. Residues: CASSFRDRGAEAFF. The chain is built from TRBV28 and TRBJ1-1; 10 nucleotides line up with TRBD1. The V gene's germline CDR1 is MDHEN and CDR2 SYDVKM. The V and J ends lost 3 bases and 6 bases, in that order; junction bases with no gene match: 4. The CDR3 is 14 amino acids.

This clonotype has only a few counts. CDR3 loop: CASSPATGYLFF. The CDR3 DNA sequence: TGTGCCAGTAGCCCCGCGACAGGGTATCTGTTCTTC. The genes are TRBV19 and TRBJ2-1; 7 nucleotides match TRBD1. Germline values: CDR1 LNHDA, CDR2 SQIVND (reference sequence). This CDR3 is 12 amino acids long. J was trimmed by 15 bases and V by 6 bases; bases with no gene match: 11.

Only a few counts were recorded for this clonotype. The V and J genes are TRBV5-1 and TRBJ1-1, with no clear D. Trimming took off 6 bases at V and 5 bases at J, with 14 bases between the two ends. The germline V gene encodes CDR1 SGHRS and CDR2 YFSETQ. The CDR3 is made up of 13 amino acids. CDR3 bases: TGCGCCAGCACCATGGACCCGGGGACTGAAGCTTTCTTT. Translation gives CASTMDPGTEAFF.

This clonotype was recorded many times. The V gene is TRBV29-1, the J gene TRBJ2-7; either TRBD1 or TRBD2 may supply D (6 bases each). CDR3 size: 14 residues. V shed 6 bases and J shed 5 bases, with 20 bases lying between them. The germline V gene encodes CDR1 SQVTM and CDR2 ANQGSEA. CDR3 protein: CSVSYGGRVHEQYF. The CDR3 bases are TGCAGCGTCTCGTATGGGGGGCGCGTCCACGAGCAGTACTTC.

This clonotype was observed a few times. The rearrangement links TRBV5-1 to TRBJ1-4; unclear D gene. The V end was cut by 4 bases, the J end by 8 bases, with 15 bases between. The V gene's germline CDR1 is SGHRS and CDR2 YFSETQ. The CDR3 covers 14 residues. The CDR3 DNA sequence: TGCGCCAGCAGCACGGACCCCCAAGGAGAAAAACTGTTTTTT. Residues: CASSTDPQGEKLFF.

This chain joins TRBV14 and TRBJ2-1; D is uncertain. Trimming took 0 bases from V and 2 from J, leaving 8 bases between them. CDR3 size: 15 residues. Germline V CDR1 and CDR2: SGHDN, FVKESK. CDR3 amino acids: CASSQEGPPYNEQFF. The CDR3 DNA sequence: TGTGCCAGCAGCCAAGAAGGGCCCCCCTACAATGAGCAGTTCTTC. The full variable domain, its missing parts supplied by reference TRBV14 and TRBJ2-1, is EAGVTQFPSHSVIEKGQTVTLRCDPISGHDNLYWYRRVMGKEIKFLLHFVKESKQDESGMPNNRFLAERTGGTYSTLKVQPAELEDSGVYFCASSQEGPPYNEQFFGPGTRLTVL.

The chain has TRBV18 and TRBJ1-1; D might be TRBD1 (5 bases). CDR1 and CDR2 from the germline V gene are KGHSH and LQKENI. This CDR3 is 14 amino acids long. The ends were cut back, 6 bases at V and 6 bases at J, with 17 bases in the middle. CDR3 loop: CASSPEAGIAEAFF. The CDR3 DNA sequence: TGTGCCAGCTCTCCCGAGGCAGGGATCGCTGAAGCTTTCTTT.

This clonotype was seen only a few times. CDR3 region: CASSYQGGGEKLFF. Here the CDR3 DNA reads TGTGCCAGCAGTTACCAAGGGGGCGGTGAAAAACTGTTTTTT. The J gene is TRBJ1-4, the V gene TRBV6-6, with 7 bases aligning to TRBD1. Germline V gene sequence: CDR1 MNHNY, CDR2 SVGAGI (reference sequence). The CDR3 is 14 amino acids. V lost 2 bases and J lost 7; bases outside the gene matches: 4.

This clonotype was recorded a few times. The V gene is TRBV20-1, the J gene TRBJ1-2; maybe TRBD1 (5 bases). CDR1 and CDR2 from the germline V gene are DFQATT and SNEGSKA (reference sequence). The CDR3 sequence is 11 residues long. Trimming left V 6 bases short and J 4 bases short, with 9 bases between. The CDR3 region has the DNA TGCAGTGCCGCAGACAGCTATGGCTACACCTTC. As protein: CSAADSYGYTF.

This clonotype has only a few counts. This rearrangement joins TRBV29-1 to TRBJ2-5; D gene ambiguous. CDR1 SQVTM and CDR2 ANQGSEA come from the germline V gene. The CDR3 contains 9 residues. Deletions cut 4 bases from V and 5 bases from J, with 2 bases between. CDR3 loop: CSVAETQYF. The CDR3 DNA sequence: TGCAGCGTTGCGGAGACCCAGTACTTC.

This clonotype showed up many times. The chain combines TRBV3-1 with TRBJ2-3, with 9 nucleotides matching TRBD2. The CDR3 consists of 16 residues. Per germline, CDR1 LGHDT and CDR2 YNNKEL (reference sequence). With 4 bases clipped from V and 4 bases from J, the junction kept 9 bases outside the gene matches. The CDR3 loop is CASSRVAGDGADTQYF. In DNA form, the CDR3 reads TGTGCCAGCAGCCGGGTAGCGGGAGATGGCGCAGATACGCAGTATTTT.

V and J are TRBV20-1 and TRBJ2-5; 15 bases agree with TRBD2. The CDR3 spans 16 residues. Germline V CDR1 and CDR2: DFQATT, SNEGSKA (reference sequence). With V trimmed by 4 bases and J by 5 bases, 8 bases remained unmatched. The CDR3 spells CSATRGLAGGGETQYF. The CDR3 DNA reads as TGCAGTGCTACCCGGGGACTAGCGGGAGGTGGGGAGACCCAGTACTTC.

This clonotype was detected many times. The chain joins TRBV6-4 to TRBJ2-1; 8 bases align to TRBD2. Germline CDR1 MRHNA, CDR2 SNTAGT. J lost 6 bases, V lost 0 bases, and 1 base had no gene match. This CDR3 is 14 amino acids long. CDR3 coding DNA: TGTGCCAGCAGTGACTCAAGCGGGAGCAATGAGCAGTTCTTC. Protein sequence: CASSDSSGSNEQFF.

This clonotype was found a few times. The chain uses TRBV12-3 or TRBV12-4 and TRBJ2-2; D is undetermined. The CDR3 spans 13 residues. V was cut by 4 bases and J by 4 bases, with 7 bases left in between. CDR3 region: CASSSWRTGELFF. Written as DNA, the CDR3 is TGTGCCAGCAGTTCGTGGCGCACCGGGGAGCTGTTTTTT.

This clonotype was found a few times. The chain combines TRBV12-3 or TRBV12-4 with TRBJ2-7; TRBD2 agrees at 7 bases. V shed 0 bases, J shed 0 bases, and the junction held 2 bases outside the gene matches. The CDR3 extends over 15 amino acids. CDR3 DNA sequence: TGTGCCAGCAGTTTAGCGGGCGGGAGCTCCTACGAGCAGTACTTC. Its protein is CASSLAGGSSYEQYF.

This CDR3 reads CASSLILGQPQHF. The DNA for the CDR3 is TGTGCCAGCAGTTTAATTCTAGGGCAGCCCCAGCATTTT. The chain has TRBV12-3 or TRBV12-4 and TRBJ1-5, with D unresolved. The CDR3 has 13 residues. V was pared by 2 bases and J by 7 bases, with 9 bases between.

This clonotype was counted many times. This chain joins TRBV5-1 and TRBJ2-2, with D possibly being TRBD1 or TRBD2 (6 bases each). The V and J ends lost 0 bases and 4 bases respectively, with 10 bases between them. The CDR3 sequence is 15 residues long. CDR1 and CDR2 from the germline V gene are SGHRS and YFSETQ. CDR3 bases: TGCGCCAGCAGCTTGGCCAGGGGAGGCACCGGGGAGCTGTTTTTT. The encoded protein is CASSLARGGTGELFF.

This clonotype was picked up many times. The gene calls are TRBV28 and TRBJ1-5, with 7 nucleotides matching TRBD1. CDR3 length: 13 residues. V shed 5 bases and J 8 bases; nucleotides not matched to a gene: 6. Germline V gene data show CDR1 as MDHEN and CDR2 as SYDVKM. As DNA, the CDR3 is TGTGCCAGCAGTCCCGACAGGGTTGAGCCCCAGCATTTT. Translating gives CASSPDRVEPQHF. The full variable domain, completed using reference TRBV28 and TRBJ1-5, is DVKVTQSSRYLVKRTGEKVFLECVQDMDHENMFWYRQDPGLGLRLIYFSYDVKMKEKGDIPEGYSVSREKKERFSLILESASTNQTSMYLCASSPDRVEPQHFGDGTRLSIL.

Only a few counts were recorded for this clonotype. This rearrangement joins TRBV9 to TRBJ2-5, with D perhaps given as TRBD1 or TRBD2 (5 bases each). This CDR3 region has 13 residues. From germline, CDR1 is SGDLS and CDR2 YYNGEE. Trimming cost V 4 bases and J 5 bases, with 12 bases left between them. CDR3 DNA sequence: TGTGCCAGCAGCCCCCTCTGGGGGGAGACCCAGTACTTC. It yields the protein CASSPLWGETQYF.

This clonotype has a count of ten or more. V and J are TRBV29-1 and TRBJ2-7; D ambiguous. The CDR3 consists of 11 residues. V dropped 6 bases and J dropped 4 bases, with 10 bases sitting between them. Per germline, CDR1 SQVTM and CDR2 ANQGSEA. The CDR3, as DNA: TGCAGCGTACAGACGGGTTACGAGCAGTACTTC. This codes for CSVQTGYEQYF.

There are a few counts of this clonotype. The chain is built from TRBV19 and TRBJ1-5, with 8 bases lining up with TRBD1. Germline CDR1 is LNHDA and CDR2 is SQIVND (reference sequence). The CDR3 covers 16 residues. V trimming: 5 bases; J trimming: 3 bases; junction bases outside the gene matches: 9. The DNA of the CDR3 is TGTGCCAGTAGTGGAAAGACAGGGGACATCAATCAGCCCCAGCATTTT. This encodes CASSGKTGDINQPQHF.

Ten or more counts support this clonotype. This chain uses TRBV6-6 with TRBJ1-1; D perhaps matches TRBD1 (5 bases). Germline lookup yields CDR1 MNHNY and CDR2 SVGAGI (reference sequence). CDR3 length: 14 amino acids. Between the trimmed V and J ends, which lost 2 bases and 2 bases, there was a span of 9 bases. CDR3 in DNA: TGTGCCAGCAGTTACGTGGGGGGTAACACTGAAGCTTTCTTT. Translating gives CASSYVGGNTEAFF.

In its sample, this clonotype was seen a few times. The chain employs TRBV12-3 or TRBV12-4 and TRBJ1-6, with D possibly being TRBD1 (5 bases). This CDR3 spans 14 amino acids. V was trimmed by 4 bases and J by 5 bases, leaving 9 bases between them. This chain's CDR3 is CASSSQGNNSPLHF. CDR3 bases: TGTGCCAGCAGTTCGCAGGGTAATAATTCACCCCTCCACTTT.

This chain joins TRBV5-4 and TRBJ2-4; TRBD2 matches 12 bases. CDR1 is SGHNT, CDR2 YYREEE, per germline (reference sequence). V was clipped by 0 bases and J by 1 base; unmatched bases: 5. The length of the CDR3 is 18 residues. CDR3 loop: CASSLGLAGAVAKNIQYF. The CDR3 coding sequence is TGTGCCAGCAGCTTGGGACTAGCGGGGGCGGTGGCCAAAAACATTCAGTACTTC. Variable domain in full (rest from reference TRBV5-4 and TRBJ2-4): ETGVTQSPTHLIKTRGQQVTLRCSSQSGHNTVSWYQQALGQGPQFIFQYYREEENGRGNFPPRFSGLQFPNYSSELNVNALELDDSALYLCASSLGLAGAVAKNIQYFGAGTRLSVL.

This clonotype was detected ten times or more. This chain connects TRBV9 to TRBJ2-7; 13 bases line up with TRBD2. J lost 3 bases, V lost 0 bases, and 9 bases had no gene match. This CDR3 region has 18 residues. From germline, CDR1 is SGDLS and CDR2 YYNGEE. The CDR3 here is CASSVGTSGSDSYYEQYF. The CDR3 DNA follows: TGTGCCAGCAGCGTAGGGACTAGCGGGAGCGATAGTTACTACGAGCAGTACTTC.

This clonotype was counted a few times. CDR3 in amino acids: CSVEDRAYEQYF. CDR3 in DNA: TGCAGCGTTGAAGATAGGGCCTACGAGCAGTACTTC. This sequence joins TRBV29-1 and TRBJ2-7, with D hard to call. Germline-derived CDR1 and CDR2 are SQVTM and ANQGSEA. Trimming stripped 0 bases from V and 2 bases from J, with 5 bases between. This CDR3 contains 12 residues.

This clonotype was recorded many times. The chain carries TRBV5-1 and TRBJ1-1; perhaps TRBD1 as D (6 bases). This CDR3 spans 14 amino acids. CDR1 and CDR2 (germline): SGHRS, YFSETQ. Trimming took off 0 bases at V and 7 bases at J, with 13 bases between the two ends. The CDR3 DNA is TGCGCCAGCAGCTTGGCCACAGGGAGTGGTGAAGCTTTCTTT. This codes for CASSLATGSGEAFF.

This clonotype was seen more than once but under ten times. This sequence joins TRBV28 and TRBJ1-4, with D possibly matching TRBD1 (5 bases). The V and J ends lost 10 bases and 3 bases respectively, with 12 bases between them. Germline-derived CDR1 and CDR2 are MDHEN and SYDVKM. This CDR3 has 13 residues. The CDR3 loop is CAIGAGANEKLFF. CDR3 nucleotide sequence: TGTGCCATAGGGGCGGGAGCTAATGAAAAACTGTTTTTT.

This clonotype was picked up many times. The chain carries TRBV2 and TRBJ1-5; 8 bases map to TRBD1. Germline CDR1 and CDR2: SNHLY and FYNNEI. CDR3 size: 15 residues. J gave up 3 bases and V 3 bases, and 4 bases lay outside the gene matches. CDR3 nucleotides: TGTGCCAGCAGTGACATGGGACAGGTCAATCAGCCCCAGCATTTT. Protein sequence: CASSDMGQVNQPQHF. Complete variable domain (other parts from reference TRBV2 and TRBJ1-5): EPEVTQTPSHQVTQMGQEVILRCVPISNHLYFYWYRQILGQKVEFLVSFYNNEISEKSEIFDDQFSVERPDGSNFTLKIRSTKLEDSAMYFCASSDMGQVNQPQHFGDGTRLSIL.